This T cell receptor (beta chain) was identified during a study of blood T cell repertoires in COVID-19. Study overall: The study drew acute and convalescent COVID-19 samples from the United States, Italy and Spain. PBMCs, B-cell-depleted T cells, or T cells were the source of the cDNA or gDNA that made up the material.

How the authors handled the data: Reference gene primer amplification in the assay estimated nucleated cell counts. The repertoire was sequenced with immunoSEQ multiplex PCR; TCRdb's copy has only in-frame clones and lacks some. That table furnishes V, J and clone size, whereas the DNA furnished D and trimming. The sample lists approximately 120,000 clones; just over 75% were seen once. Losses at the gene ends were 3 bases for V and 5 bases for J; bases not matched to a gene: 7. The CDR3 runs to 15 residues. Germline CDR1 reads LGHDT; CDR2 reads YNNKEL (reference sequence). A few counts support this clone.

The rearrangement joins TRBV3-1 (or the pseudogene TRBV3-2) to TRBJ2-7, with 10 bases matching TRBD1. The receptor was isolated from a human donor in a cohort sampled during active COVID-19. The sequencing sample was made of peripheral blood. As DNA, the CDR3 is TGTGCCAGCAGCCAGCGGGACAGGGGTAGAGACGAGCAGTACTTC. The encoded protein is CASSQRDRGRDEQYF.